Included here is one T cell receptor (beta chain) sequence, with context. Its antigen has not been determined. Base qualities are missing; no much larger clone stands one base away. CDR1 and CDR2 are read off the germline V gene as SGHAT and FQNNGV. Including the terminal cysteine and phenylalanine, the CDR3 comprises 12 residues. The read is trimmed to its CDR3 DNA, 36 bases read in frame from base 1. The V and J ends are trimmed by 3 bases and 10 bases, leaving 12 bases between them. The cohort was made up of hundreds of healthy bone marrow donors. All cohort members were sampled while nominally healthy, although unrecorded immune exposures were likely present. The donor was CMV seronegative and belonged to the group of over 350 seronegative cohort members. Every donor gave a peripheral blood sample, and the peripheral blood mononuclear cells from that sample were used for TCR beta sequencing. Genomic DNA was extracted from the blood cell samples with the Qiagen DNeasy Blood Extraction Kit.

The sample originates from a study of cytomegalovirus exposure and HLA in healthy donors (dated by TCRdb to about 2017). Study-wide context: According to an earlier analysis of several hundred of the donors, about 180 million T cells yielded 117 million unique TCR beta sequences and 276 Gb of sequence data. Rather than using new phenotypic data, the later analysis identified candidate immune exposures from TCR beta sequences and from how often those sequences occurred across donors. HLA typing included class I and class II loci at four-digit resolution. To predict cytomegalovirus infection status, the study combined high-throughput TCR immunosequencing, statistical association of individual TCRs with disease status, and machine learning. In a later analysis, previously published TCR beta repertoires from 550 to 750 donors were re-analyzed and high-resolution HLA genotyping was added so that TCR occurrence patterns could be studied. An earlier analysis of some 600 of the donors applied high-throughput TCR beta sequencing to assess whether each TCR beta V gene segment acted as functional or pseudogenic. Roughly 5 DR-DQ haplotypes were handled as single units for association and clustering, since linkage in the cohort was strong. An early release covering roughly 640 HLA-typed donors comprised about 300 gigabases of sequencing data and roughly 85 million unique TCR sequences. The genetic ancestry cluster associated with self-reported Caucasian donors included roughly 84% of the 398 genotyped donors. A later genetic analysis took genome-wide SNP genotypes for about 65% of the 666 donors and used that subset as a discovery cohort. The number of donors typed differed by locus, with about 629-630 for A, B, C, DRB1 and DQB1, about 500 for DQA1, under 610 for DPA1, and roughly 450 for DPB1. Besides the first cohort of 550 to 750 subjects, a separate validation cohort made up of 90 to 150 different subjects was used. The study aimed to test whether signatures of past pathogen exposure could be identified by cataloging public T cell receptors. Among roughly 400 genotyped donors of the cohort, an average of 235,054 unique TCR beta nucleotide sequences were sequenced per donor, roughly 20% of them non-productive. All discovery cohort repertoires had been generated using a single sequencing platform. The study used immunosequencing to profile the T cell repertoires of hundreds of subjects and linked those repertoires to cytomegalovirus serostatus. Donor age, sex, ethnicity and CMV serostatus were compiled alongside the repertoire data.

Library construction relied on the immunoSEQ multiplex PCR assay. A mixture of 60 forward primers for TCR Vbeta segments and 13 reverse primers for TCR Jbeta segments was used in the multiplex PCR. The CDR3 region of rearranged TCR beta genes was amplified from genomic DNA by a multiplex PCR assay. Amplified TCR beta libraries were sequenced as 87-base-pair reads on the Illumina HiSeq System. The authors' analysis ran thus. A later analysis counted tens of millions of unique TCR beta chains across the 666 repertoires, and some 11 million of these chains were shared by at least two donors. Raw reads were error-corrected and collapsed into unique sequences with a nearest-neighbor algorithm that merged closely related sequences to remove PCR and sequencing errors. Alignment of CDR3 sequences to IMGT reference sequences was used to assign V, D and J gene segments. Each retained sequence needed at least a six-nucleotide match to both a V gene segment and a J gene segment. A rearrangement was called productive if the CDR3 had no stop codons and remained in frame with V and J, and every other rearrangement was called non-productive. Following IMGT convention, CDR3 was defined as the stretch from the second conserved V-encoded cysteine up to the conserved J-encoded phenylalanine. Sequences without an unambiguous match to a single V gene segment were excluded from the earlier analysis of approximately 600 of the donors. An earlier analysis of a few hundred of the donors called V segments functional above 56.7% productive rearrangements and segregating when the between-donor standard deviation exceeded 5%. A statistical classification framework was built to diagnose cytomegalovirus status from the catalog of TCR beta chain sequences. A later analysis assigned V and J genes by comparing TCR nucleotide sequences with IMGT/GENE-DB human TR gene sequences. In a later analysis, CDR3 sequences and most-parsimonious VDJ recombination scenarios were assigned using the TCRdist pipeline. In a later analysis, each TCR beta chain was defined by its CDR3 amino acid sequence together with its V-gene family, and reads without a unique V-gene family were excluded. In a later analysis, 450 to 600 highly shared, low-generation-probability nucleotide sequences were removed to address suspected cross-contamination and a sequencing artifact. For each public chain, a later analysis derived a clonal expansion index from normalized ranks of inferred template counts within each repertoire. In a later analysis, generation probabilities were computed using a VDJ recombination model fitted to out-of-frame rearrangements, and the results were checked against IGoR. Hypergeometric tests were used in a later analysis to score TCR-TCR, TCR-HLA and TCR-CMV co-occurrence, with a repertoire-size bias correction applied to the TCR pairs. To estimate false discovery rates, a later analysis permuted the HLA or CMV assignments 20 times. In a later analysis, co-occurring TCRs were grouped using DBSCAN, and TCRdist sequence similarity was added for clustering within HLA-allele-positive subsets. For co-occurrence clustering, repertoires with fewer than 30,000 or more than 120,000 public chains were excluded, along with several repertoires with anomalous nucleotide sharing. The source is immuneACCESS, and TCRdb retained only in-frame sequences with V and J called. Part of the clones is not carried over; for the studies checked, unresolved V genes explain less than half of this, and the remainder is unexplained. V, J and clone size are those of that table, while D and trimming were read from the DNA. The sample table lists about 82,000 clones, around 77% of them with a count of one. Approximately 3.2% of the sample is held by the ten biggest clonotypes.

Summary of the overall study and its limitations: At a false discovery rate of 0.05, a later analysis linked around 17,000 TCR beta sequences to specific HLA alleles. Several of the top co-occurrence clusters appeared to be linked to parvovirus B19, influenza, CMV and Epstein-Barr virus, according to a later analysis. A later analysis found that HLA-associated TCR beta chains were more clonally expanded and had lower generation probabilities than equally common non-associated chains. In a later analysis, most CMV-associated TCR beta chains were found to appear HLA-restricted, with HLA associations seemingly driven largely by CMV exposure. Correlated functional status among segregating V segments might be attributable to linkage disequilibrium, but an unknown experimental factor could not be ruled out. V-gene and J-gene trimming of TCR beta chains was associated with a missense DCLRE1C variant in a later genetic analysis, and the association was replicated in an independent cohort. Because counts were too low, 15 to 20 rarely observed V segments, including chromosome 9 orphons, were excluded from the earlier analysis of around 640 of the donors. In a later genetic analysis, fewer N-insertions in productive TCRs were reported among donors in an Asian-associated ancestry cluster than the roughly 700-donor mean. Three of the identified cytomegalovirus-associated TCR beta chains were confirmed in vitro to be specific for cytomegalovirus antigens. Because the 87-base-pair reads could not distinguish some IMGT-functional V segments, including TRBV6-2 and TRBV6-3, those segments were excluded. The classifier was reported to diagnose cytomegalovirus status with high specificity and sensitivity in both the original cohort and the validation cohort. HLA typing was unavailable for some donors at each locus, so association tests used only the typed subset. Most TCR sequences were seen in very few donors, while some public TCRs were found in many individuals. The presence/absence analyses assumed that sequencing depth was roughly uniform across donors, and that assumption may not be true. Assigning TCR associations to individual alleles was difficult when HLA alleles, especially DR and DQ, strongly co-occurred. In an earlier analysis of over 550 of the donors, most TCR beta V segments were observed in productive rearrangements about 87% or about 30% of the time, broadly matching IMGT annotations. The authors suggested that the approach could potentially be extended to other disease states and immunological phenotypes. CMV serostatus was the only immune exposure information available for the cohort. A total of about 180 TCR beta chains were listed by the study as associated with cytomegalovirus. A further reported finding was that TCR beta sequences accurately predicted the HLA-A and HLA-B alleles for most subjects in the first cohort. In this cohort, only TCR beta chains were sequenced, and detectable features were limited by the absence of alpha or paired-chain data. A group of highly shared sequence variants was considered likely to be a technical artifact of the sequencing pipeline. A later analysis found that TCR association rates varied across HLA loci, with DRB1 alleles showing the most associated TCRs and HLA-C alleles the fewest.

This receptor was identified in a man aged 45-65 years in good health and CMV-seronegative. The chain is made from TRBV11-2 and TRBJ1-1; matching of 5 bases hints at TRBD1 as the D gene. The sequencing input was PBMCs. The DNA reads TGTGCCAGCAGCTTGAGCGGGGGGGTAGCTTTCTTT. Its product reads: CASSLSGGVAFF.